Following are 25 T cell receptor beta chains from one sample sequenced in a study of blood T cell repertoires in COVID-19. Sequencing was performed with immunoSEQ multiplex PCR; in TCRdb, only in-frame clones are kept and a portion is missing. This table has about 260,000 clones, around 87% appearing once. The sequenced sample consisted of peripheral blood. These receptors came from a woman aged 45-65 years with acute or convalescent COVID-19.

The genes are TRBV4-1 and TRBJ2-5; 8 positions agree with TRBD2. Germline CDR1 reads MGHRA; CDR2 reads YSYEKL. The CDR3 extends over 17 amino acids. The V segment lost 0 bases and the J segment 2 bases; nucleotides outside the gene matches: 8. The CDR3 sequence is CASSQDSASGLQETQYF. CDR3 DNA: TGCGCCAGCAGCCAAGATTCGGCTAGCGGGCTACAAGAGACCCAGTACTTC.

The CDR3 spells CASSLGAFSNQPQHF. For the CDR3, the DNA is TGCGCCAGCAGCTTGGGCGCCTTTAGCAATCAGCCCCAGCATTTT. J is TRBJ1-5 and V is TRBV5-1, with no clear D. CDR1 and CDR2 (germline): SGHRS, YFSETQ. The CDR3 runs to 15 residues. V was pared by 0 bases and J by 0 bases, with 7 bases between.

The genes are TRBV28 and TRBJ2-5, with a possible D match to TRBD2 (7 bases). This CDR3 contains 16 residues. CDR1 and CDR2 from the germline V gene are MDHEN and SYDVKM. Trimming stripped 2 bases from V and 5 bases from J, with 18 bases between. CDR3 sequence reads: CASSLGGGGFVETQYF. The CDR3 DNA reads TGTGCCAGCAGTTTAGGTGGCGGGGGCTTCGTGGAGACCCAGTACTTC.

A single count supports this clone. This chain joins TRBV19 and TRBJ1-2, with 11 positions matching TRBD1. V dropped 6 bases and J dropped 5; count of bases not matched to a gene: 14. Germline CDR1 and CDR2: LNHDA and SQIVND (reference sequence). The length of the CDR3 is 17 residues. The CDR3 region is CASSRWTGGRIVYGYTF. CDR3 bases: TGTGCCAGTAGCCGCTGGACAGGGGGCCGGATCGTGTATGGCTACACCTTC.

This clone was detected only once. This chain joins TRBV24-1 and TRBJ1-2; the D is unclear. This CDR3 is built from 17 residues. The germline V gene encodes CDR1 KGHDR and CDR2 SFDVKD. V was pared by 4 bases and J by 0 bases, with 17 bases between. The CDR3 DNA follows: TGTGCCACCAGTGACGCCAGCGAGGGAGACCCTAACTATGGCTACACCTTC. Amino acids: CATSDASEGDPNYGYTF.

The rearrangement joins TRBV18 to TRBJ2-2; a possible D gene is TRBD2 (6 bases). The CDR3 covers 16 residues. Trimming took 3 bases from V and 1 from J, leaving 12 bases between them. Germline V CDR1 and CDR2: KGHSH, LQKENI. The CDR3 loop is CASSPSGRENTGELFF. CDR3 DNA: TGTGCCAGCTCACCCTCGGGGCGGGAGAACACCGGGGAGCTGTTTTTT.

The chain is built from TRBV28 and TRBJ1-4; 8 bases match TRBD1. V shed 8 bases, J shed 0 bases, and the junction held 5 bases outside the gene matches. The CDR3 has 15 residues. Germline assignment: CDR1 MDHEN and CDR2 SYDVKM. CDR3 loop: CASSTGAATNEKLFF. The CDR3 DNA sequence: TGTGCCAGCTCGACAGGGGCCGCAACTAATGAAAAACTGTTTTTT. The entire variable domain, with the rest obtained from reference TRBV28 and TRBJ1-4, is as follows: DVKVTQSSRYLVKRTGEKVFLECVQDMDHENMFWYRQDPGLGLRLIYFSYDVKMKEKGDIPEGYSVSREKKERFSLILESASTNQTSMYLCASSTGAATNEKLFFGSGTQLSVL.

This clone was observed a few times. The chain has TRBV2 and TRBJ1-1; TRBD1 aligns across 9 bases. The CDR3 covers 14 residues. Germline values: CDR1 SNHLY, CDR2 FYNNEI. After removal of 6 bases from V and 8 bases from J, the junction contained 10 bases not matched to a gene. The CDR3 DNA reads TGTGCCAGCAGGGTACAGGGGGCCGGCGTGGAAGCTTTCTTT. Its protein is CASRVQGAGVEAFF. The full variable domain, its missing parts supplied by reference TRBV2 and TRBJ1-1, is EPEVTQTPSHQVTQMGQEVILRCVPISNHLYFYWYRQILGQKVEFLVSFYNNEISEKSEIFDDQFSVERPDGSNFTLKIRSTKLEDSAMYFCASRVQGAGVEAFFGQGTRLTVV.

J is TRBJ2-1 and V is TRBV11-3, with 12 bases fitting TRBD2. V lost 5 bases and J lost 13; bases outside the gene matches: 12. In germline, CDR1 is SGHNT, CDR2 YENEEA. There are 15 residues in the CDR3. The CDR3 sequence is CASSGWTSGISEQFF. The CDR3 coding sequence is TGTGCCAGCAGCGGCTGGACTAGCGGGATATCGGAACAGTTCTTC.

This clone appeared a single time. V and J are TRBV5-1 and TRBJ1-2, with D possibly being TRBD1 (5 bases). This CDR3 is 17 amino acids long. Trimming left V 4 bases short and J 3 bases short, with 22 bases between. Germline lookup yields CDR1 SGHRS and CDR2 YFSETQ. The CDR3 sequence is CASSPAGGVAVDYGYTF. In DNA form, the CDR3 reads TGCGCCAGCAGCCCGGCCGGGGGGGTCGCCGTGGACTATGGCTACACCTTC.

V is TRBV7-9 and J is TRBJ2-7; a possible D gene is TRBD1 (6 bases). The CDR3 has 14 amino acids. Germline CDR1 SEHNR, CDR2 FQNEAQ (reference sequence). V was pared by 1 base and J by 2 bases, with 9 bases between. Here the CDR3 DNA reads TGTGCCAGCAGCTTAGTCGAGGGGGCCTACGAGCAGTACTTC. Amino acids: CASSLVEGAYEQYF.

In nucleotides, the CDR3 is TGTGCCAGCAGCCCTCGACTAGCGGGATACACAGATACGCAGTATTTT. This codes for CASSPRLAGYTDTQYF. This chain connects TRBV11-2 to TRBJ2-3; 11 nucleotides align to TRBD2. V shed 5 bases, J shed 2 bases, and the junction held 6 bases outside the gene matches. Germline V lookup: CDR1 SGHAT, CDR2 FQNNGV. This CDR3 has 16 amino acids.

The chain recombines TRBV29-1 with TRBJ1-4; TRBD1 matches 8 bases. The length of the CDR3 is 13 residues. The ends lost 3 bases at V and 7 bases at J; junction bases unmatched: 4. Germline V gene data show CDR1 as SQVTM and CDR2 as ANQGSEA. In nucleotides, the CDR3 is TGCAGCGTTGAGGGACAGGCGAGTGAAAAACTGTTTTTT. Amino acids: CSVEGQASEKLFF. The full variable domain, with the rest looked up from reference TRBV29-1 and TRBJ1-4, is SAVISQKPSRDICQRGTSLTIQCQVDSQVTMMFWYRQQPGQSLTLIATANQGSEATYESGFVIDKFPISRPNLTFSTLTVSNMSPEDSSIYLCSVEGQASEKLFFGSGTQLSVL.

This clone came up once. The V call is TRBV6-2 or TRBV6-3, the J call TRBJ2-7; TRBD1 might be the D (6 bases). CDR1 and CDR2 (germline): MNHEY, SVGEGT. V was clipped by 6 bases and J by 2 bases, with 11 bases between them. There are 13 residues in the CDR3. CDR3 DNA: TGTGCCAGCAGCCCGGACAGAACCTACGAGCAGTACTTC. Amino acids: CASSPDRTYEQYF.

The rearrangement uses TRBV7-8 and TRBJ2-2; 7 bases fit TRBD2. Trimming cost V 6 bases and J 6 bases; bases outside gene matches: 10. The germline gives CDR1 SGHVS, CDR2 FQNEAQ. This CDR3 is built from 15 residues. The CDR3: CASSQSGTEAGELFF. In DNA, the CDR3 is TGTGCCAGCAGTCAAAGCGGGACCGAGGCCGGGGAGCTGTTTTTT.

This sequence joins TRBV5-1 and TRBJ1-1, with 8 bases fitting TRBD1. Losses at the gene ends were 4 bases for V and 1 base for J; bases not matched to a gene: 9. The V gene's germline CDR1 is SGHRS and CDR2 YFSETQ. The CDR3 has 16 residues. CDR3 nucleotides: TGCGCCAGCAGCCCCACGACAGGGGCTAGGAACACTGAAGCTTTCTTT. It is translated as CASSPTTGARNTEAFF.

The J gene is TRBJ1-5, the V gene TRBV30; 8 nucleotides agree with TRBD1. Trimming took 0 bases from V and 4 from J; bases not matched to a gene: 5. Germline V gives CDR1 GTSNPN, CDR2 SVGIG (reference sequence). This CDR3 has 15 residues. The CDR3 here is CAWSVRDRWNQPQHF. The CDR3, as DNA: TGTGCCTGGAGTGTCCGGGACAGGTGGAATCAGCCCCAGCATTTT.

The J gene is TRBJ2-1, the V gene TRBV19, with D hard to call. Trimming took 1 base from V and 0 from J, leaving 7 bases between them. The CDR3 is made up of 15 amino acids. Germline CDR1 is LNHDA and CDR2 is SQIVND (reference sequence). CDR3 sequence (DNA): TGTGCCAGTAGTATAGCCCAGAACTCCTACAATGAGCAGTTCTTC. It yields the protein CASSIAQNSYNEQFF.

This clone was picked up one time. This chain joins TRBV3-1 (or the pseudogene TRBV3-2) and TRBJ2-2, with 9 bases identical to TRBD1. V gave up 6 bases and J gave up 4 bases; unmatched junction bases: 3. The germline V gene has CDR1 LGHDT and CDR2 YNNKEL (reference sequence). This CDR3 contains 14 residues. This chain's CDR3 is CASRQGAGTGELFF. The CDR3, as DNA: TGTGCCAGCAGACAGGGGGCGGGCACCGGGGAGCTGTTTTTT.

The V call is TRBV5-1, the J call TRBJ2-2; 7 nucleotides match TRBD1. V lost 1 base, J lost 2 bases, and 5 bases stayed unmatched. Germline V gene lookup returns CDR1 SGHRS and CDR2 YFSETQ. This CDR3 region has 16 residues. The CDR3 is CASSLPGTANTGELFF. CDR3 DNA: TGCGCCAGCAGCTTGCCCGGGACAGCAAACACCGGGGAGCTGTTTTTT. Based on the CDR3 plus reference TRBV5-1 and TRBJ2-2, the full variable domain is KAGVTQTPRYLIKTRGQQVTLSCSPISGHRSVSWYQQTPGQGLQFLFEYFSETQRNKGNFPGRFSGRQFSNSRSEMNVSTLELGDSALYLCASSLPGTANTGELFFGEGSRLTVL.

The V call is TRBV24-1, the J call TRBJ1-2; 7 nucleotides line up with TRBD1. This CDR3 has 15 residues. J was trimmed by 3 bases and V by 3 bases; bases with no gene match: 6. Per the germline V gene, CDR1 is KGHDR and CDR2 is SFDVKD. This CDR3 reads CATSDARQGHYGYTF. The DNA of the CDR3 is TGTGCCACCAGTGATGCCCGACAGGGACACTATGGCTACACCTTC.

This sequence joins TRBV6-2 or TRBV6-3 and TRBJ1-5; perhaps TRBD1 as D (6 bases). Trimming pared 2 bases from V and 4 bases from J, leaving 12 bases between. Germline V gives CDR1 MNHEY, CDR2 SVGEGT. The CDR3 sequence is 15 residues long. The CDR3 loop is CASSYRGAGNQPQHF. The CDR3 nucleotides read TGTGCCAGCAGTTACCGGGGGGCTGGGAATCAGCCCCAGCATTTT.

This chain connects TRBV6-5 to TRBJ1-5, with D possibly TRBD1 on 5 matching bases. Per the germline V gene, CDR1 is MNHEY and CDR2 is SVGAGI. The CDR3 runs to 13 residues. Trimming shortened V by 6 bases and J by 3 bases, and 9 bases separated the two germline ends. For the CDR3, the DNA is TGTGCCAGCAGCGCAGGGTACAATCAGCCCCAGCATTTT. Translating gives CASSAGYNQPQHF.

The chain employs TRBV12-3 or TRBV12-4 and TRBJ2-1, with D perhaps TRBD2 (5 bases). The CDR3 has 13 amino acids. V was pared by 1 base and J by 6 bases, with 7 bases between. The DNA of the CDR3 is TGTGCCAGCAGTTTAGGACTATTCAATGAGCAGTTCTTC. Protein sequence: CASSLGLFNEQFF.

The chain links TRBV7-9 to TRBJ2-5, with D hard to call. The CDR3 consists of 12 residues. Trimming removed 8 bases from V and 1 base from J, with 8 bases in between. Germline values: CDR1 SEHNR, CDR2 FQNEAQ (reference sequence). The DNA of the CDR3 is TGTGCCAGCCAAGAAGCCCAAGAGACCCAGTACTTC. Protein: CASQEAQETQYF. Full variable domain (rest looked up from reference TRBV7-9 and TRBJ2-5): DTGVSQNPRHKITKRGQNVTFRCDPISEHNRLYWYRQTLGQGPEFLTYFQNEAQLEKSRLLSDRFSAERPKGSFSTLEIQRTEQGDSAMYLCASQEAQETQYFGPGTRLLVL.